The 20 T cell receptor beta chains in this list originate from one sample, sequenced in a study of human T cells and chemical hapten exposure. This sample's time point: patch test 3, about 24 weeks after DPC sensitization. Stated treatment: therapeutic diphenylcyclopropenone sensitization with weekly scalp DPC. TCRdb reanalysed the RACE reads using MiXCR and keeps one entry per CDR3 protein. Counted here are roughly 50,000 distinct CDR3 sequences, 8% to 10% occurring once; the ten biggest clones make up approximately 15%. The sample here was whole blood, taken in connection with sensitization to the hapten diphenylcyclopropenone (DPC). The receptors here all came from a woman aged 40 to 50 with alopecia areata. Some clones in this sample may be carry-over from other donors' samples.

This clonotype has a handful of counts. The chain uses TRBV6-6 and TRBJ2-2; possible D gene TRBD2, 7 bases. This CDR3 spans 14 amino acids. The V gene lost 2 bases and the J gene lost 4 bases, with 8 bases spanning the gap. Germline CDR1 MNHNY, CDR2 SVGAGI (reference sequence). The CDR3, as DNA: TGTGCCAGCAGTTACAGGGGGGGCACCGGGGAGCTGTTTTTT. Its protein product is CASSYRGGTGELFF.

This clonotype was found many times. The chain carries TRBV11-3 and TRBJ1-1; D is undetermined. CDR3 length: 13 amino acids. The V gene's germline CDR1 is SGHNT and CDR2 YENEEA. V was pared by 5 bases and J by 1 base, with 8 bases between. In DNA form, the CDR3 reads TGTGCCAGCAGCGAGAGTACGAACACTGAAGCTTTCTTT. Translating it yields CASSESTNTEAFF.

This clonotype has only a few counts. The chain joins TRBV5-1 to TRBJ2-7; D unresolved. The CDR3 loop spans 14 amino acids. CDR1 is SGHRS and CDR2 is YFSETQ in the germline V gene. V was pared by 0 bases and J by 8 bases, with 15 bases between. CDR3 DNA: TGCGCCAGCAGCTTGGAAGGCCCCAAAATTAAGCAGTACTTC. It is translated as CASSLEGPKIKQYF.

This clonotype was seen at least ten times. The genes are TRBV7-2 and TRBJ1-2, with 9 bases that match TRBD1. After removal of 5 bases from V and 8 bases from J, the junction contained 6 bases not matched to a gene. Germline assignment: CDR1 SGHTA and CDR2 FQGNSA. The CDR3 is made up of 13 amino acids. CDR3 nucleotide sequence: TGTGCCAGCAGCGCGAGGGACAGGGACGGCTACACCTTC. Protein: CASSARDRDGYTF.

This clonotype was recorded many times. The CDR3 DNA sequence: TGTGCCATCAGTGAGCAGGTTTCCTACGAGCAGTACTTC. Protein: CAISEQVSYEQYF. The chain recombines TRBV10-3 with TRBJ2-7; D is unclear. Trimming pared 2 bases from V and 1 base from J, leaving 6 bases between. The CDR3 is made up of 13 amino acids. In germline, CDR1 is ENHRY, CDR2 SYGVKD.

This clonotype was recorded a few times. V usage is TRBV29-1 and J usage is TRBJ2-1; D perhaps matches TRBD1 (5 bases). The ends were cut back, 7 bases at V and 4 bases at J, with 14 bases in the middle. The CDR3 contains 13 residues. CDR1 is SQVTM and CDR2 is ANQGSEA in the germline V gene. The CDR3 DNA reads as TGCAGCGCTACACAGCCAGGGTACAATGAGCAGTTCTTC. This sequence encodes CSATQPGYNEQFF.

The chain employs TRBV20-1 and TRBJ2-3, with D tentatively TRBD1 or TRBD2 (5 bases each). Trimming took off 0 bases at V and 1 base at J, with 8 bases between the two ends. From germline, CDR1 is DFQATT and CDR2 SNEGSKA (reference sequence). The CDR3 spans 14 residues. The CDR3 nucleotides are TGCAGTGCTAGAGATCAGGGAGGCACAGATACGCAGTATTTT. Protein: CSARDQGGTDTQYF.

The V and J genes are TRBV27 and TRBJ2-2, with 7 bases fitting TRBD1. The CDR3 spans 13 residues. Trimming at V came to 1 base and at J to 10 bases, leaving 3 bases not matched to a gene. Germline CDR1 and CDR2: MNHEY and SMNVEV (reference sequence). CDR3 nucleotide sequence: TGTGCCAGCAGTTTATACGGACAGGAGGAGCTGTTTTTT. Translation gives CASSLYGQEELFF.

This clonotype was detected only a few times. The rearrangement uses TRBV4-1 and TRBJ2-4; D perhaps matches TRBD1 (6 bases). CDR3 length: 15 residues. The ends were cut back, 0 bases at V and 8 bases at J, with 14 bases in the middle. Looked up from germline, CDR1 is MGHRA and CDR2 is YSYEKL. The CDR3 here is CASSQDGDRMDIQYF. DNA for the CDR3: TGCGCCAGCAGCCAAGATGGCGACAGGATGGACATTCAGTACTTC.

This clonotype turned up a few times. The CDR3: CASTHPLYNSPLHF. The CDR3, as DNA: TGTGCCAGCACTCATCCCCTCTATAATTCACCCCTCCACTTT. The chain couples TRBV12-3 or TRBV12-4 to TRBJ1-6; D is unclear. With 7 bases removed from V and 3 bases from J, the gap between germline ends came to 10 bases. The CDR3 spans 14 residues.

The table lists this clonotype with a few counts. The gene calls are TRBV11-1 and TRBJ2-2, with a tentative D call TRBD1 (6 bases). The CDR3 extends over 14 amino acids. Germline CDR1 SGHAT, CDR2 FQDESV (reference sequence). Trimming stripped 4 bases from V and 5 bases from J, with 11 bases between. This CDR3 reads CASSSYRVTGELFF. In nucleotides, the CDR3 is TGTGCCAGCAGCTCCTACAGGGTTACCGGGGAGCTGTTTTTT.

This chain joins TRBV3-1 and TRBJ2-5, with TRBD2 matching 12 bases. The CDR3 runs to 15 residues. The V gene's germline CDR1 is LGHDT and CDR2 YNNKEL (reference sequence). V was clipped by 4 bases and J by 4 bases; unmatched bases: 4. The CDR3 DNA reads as TGTGCCAGCAGCCCTAGCGGGGGGGCGTCAGAGACCCAGTACTTC. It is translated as CASSPSGGASETQYF.

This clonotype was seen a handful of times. The DNA for the CDR3 is TGCAGTGCTAGCCCCGCCGTGACGCAGTATTTT. Its translation is CSASPAVTQYF. V is TRBV20-1 and J is TRBJ2-3; no definite D call. V gave up 3 bases and J gave up 9 bases, with 10 bases separating them. CDR1 and CDR2 from the germline V gene are DFQATT and SNEGSKA (reference sequence). This CDR3 is 11 amino acids long.

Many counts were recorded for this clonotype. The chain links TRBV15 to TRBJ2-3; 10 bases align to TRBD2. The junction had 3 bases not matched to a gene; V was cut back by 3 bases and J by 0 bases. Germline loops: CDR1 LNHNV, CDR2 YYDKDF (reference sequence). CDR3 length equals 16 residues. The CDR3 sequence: CATSRYSGGSTDTQYF. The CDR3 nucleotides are TGTGCCACCAGCAGGTATAGCGGGGGGAGCACAGATACGCAGTATTTT.

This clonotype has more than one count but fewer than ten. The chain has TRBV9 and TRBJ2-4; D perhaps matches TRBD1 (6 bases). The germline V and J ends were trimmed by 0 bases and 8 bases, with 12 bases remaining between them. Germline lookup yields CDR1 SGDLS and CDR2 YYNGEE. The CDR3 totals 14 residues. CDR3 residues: CASSVVAGADIQYF. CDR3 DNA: TGTGCCAGCAGCGTAGTCGCAGGGGCGGACATTCAGTACTTC.

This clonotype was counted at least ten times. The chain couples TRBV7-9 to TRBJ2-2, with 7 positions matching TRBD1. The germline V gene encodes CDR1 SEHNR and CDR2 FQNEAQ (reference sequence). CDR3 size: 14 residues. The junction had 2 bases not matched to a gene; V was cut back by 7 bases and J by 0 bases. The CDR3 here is CASIGTANTGELFF. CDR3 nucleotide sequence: TGTGCCAGCATAGGGACAGCGAACACCGGGGAGCTGTTTTTT.

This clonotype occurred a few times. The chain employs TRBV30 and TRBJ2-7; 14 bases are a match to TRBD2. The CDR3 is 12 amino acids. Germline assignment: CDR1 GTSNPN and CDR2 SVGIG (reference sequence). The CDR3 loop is CAYGLAGGEQYF. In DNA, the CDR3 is TGTGCTTACGGACTAGCGGGGGGCGAGCAGTACTTC. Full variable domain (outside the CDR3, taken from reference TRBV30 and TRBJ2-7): SQTIHQWPATLVQPVGSPLSLECTVEGTSNPNLYWYRQAAGRGLQLLFYSVGIGQISSEVPQNLSASRPQDRQFILSSKKLLLSDSGFYLCAYGLAGGEQYFGPGTRLTVT.

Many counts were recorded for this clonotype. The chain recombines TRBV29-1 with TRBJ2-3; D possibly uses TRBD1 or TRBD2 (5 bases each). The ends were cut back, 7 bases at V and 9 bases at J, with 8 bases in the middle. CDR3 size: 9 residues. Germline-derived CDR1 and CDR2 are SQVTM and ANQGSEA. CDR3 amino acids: CSAGDTQYF. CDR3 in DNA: TGCAGCGCCGGGGACACGCAGTATTTT.

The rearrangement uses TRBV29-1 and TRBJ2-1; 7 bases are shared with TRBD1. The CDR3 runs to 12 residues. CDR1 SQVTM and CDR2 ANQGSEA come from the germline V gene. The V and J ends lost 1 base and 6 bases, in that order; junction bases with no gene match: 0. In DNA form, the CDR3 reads TGCAGCGTTGAAGCAGGGGGCAATGAGCAGTTCTTC. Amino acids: CSVEAGGNEQFF.

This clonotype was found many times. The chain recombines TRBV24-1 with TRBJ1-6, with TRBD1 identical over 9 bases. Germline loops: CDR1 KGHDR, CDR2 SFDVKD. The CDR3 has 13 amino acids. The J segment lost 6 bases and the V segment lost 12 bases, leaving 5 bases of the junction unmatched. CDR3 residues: CASRTGVNSPLHF. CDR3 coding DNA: TGTGCCTCCCGGACAGGGGTTAATTCACCCCTCCACTTT.